This TCR beta chain was sequenced for a study of cytomegalovirus exposure and HLA in healthy donors. This clone was seen more than once but under ten times. Its cognate antigen is unknown. Germline CDR1 and CDR2: SEHNR and FQNEAQ (reference sequence). The CDR3 extends over 15 amino acids. Trimming left V 5 bases short and J 1 base short, with 15 bases between. Study results and limitations: Most TCR sequences showed up rarely, but some public TCRs showed up in many donors. In vitro work confirmed that three CMV-associated chains recognize CMV antigens. Cytomegalovirus association was assigned to about 150 TCR beta chains. According to a subsequent analysis, TCR clusters from the first cohort were inclined to appear together in the 110 or so validation repertoires.

Clones were read by immunoSEQ multiplex PCR, and TCRdb kept only the in-frame ones, dropping some. The repertoire has about 270,000 clones, approximately 83% of them found once; the top ten carry over 0.95%. This chain joins TRBV7-9 and TRBJ2-7; perhaps TRBD1 as D (5 bases). This sequence was found in a woman under 30 in good health and CMV-seronegative. Source material: PBMCs. The CDR3, as DNA: TGTGCCAGCAGCCCAAAGGGGTCAGAGTCCTACGAGCAGTACTTC. Amino acids: CASSPKGSESYEQYF.